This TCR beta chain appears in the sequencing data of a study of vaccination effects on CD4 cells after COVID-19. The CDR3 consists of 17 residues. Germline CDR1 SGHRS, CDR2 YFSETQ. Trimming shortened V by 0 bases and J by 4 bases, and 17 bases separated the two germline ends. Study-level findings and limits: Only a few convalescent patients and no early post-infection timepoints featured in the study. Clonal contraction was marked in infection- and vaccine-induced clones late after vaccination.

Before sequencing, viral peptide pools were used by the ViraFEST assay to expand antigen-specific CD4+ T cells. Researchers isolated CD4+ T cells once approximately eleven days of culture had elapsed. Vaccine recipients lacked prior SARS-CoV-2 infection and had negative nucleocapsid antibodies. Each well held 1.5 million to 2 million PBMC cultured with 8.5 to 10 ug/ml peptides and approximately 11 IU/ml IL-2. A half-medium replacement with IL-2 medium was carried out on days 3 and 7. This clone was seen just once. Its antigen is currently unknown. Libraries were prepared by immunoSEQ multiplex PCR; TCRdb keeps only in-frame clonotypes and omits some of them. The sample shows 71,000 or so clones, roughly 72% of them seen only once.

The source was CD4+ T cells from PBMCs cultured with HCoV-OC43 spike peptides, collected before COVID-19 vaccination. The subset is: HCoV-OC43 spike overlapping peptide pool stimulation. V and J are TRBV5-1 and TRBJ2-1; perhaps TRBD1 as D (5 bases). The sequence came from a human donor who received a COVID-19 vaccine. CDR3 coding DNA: TGCGCCAGCAGCTTGGGTCCCGCGGACATAAGTTACAATGAGCAGTTCTTC. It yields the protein CASSLGPADISYNEQFF.